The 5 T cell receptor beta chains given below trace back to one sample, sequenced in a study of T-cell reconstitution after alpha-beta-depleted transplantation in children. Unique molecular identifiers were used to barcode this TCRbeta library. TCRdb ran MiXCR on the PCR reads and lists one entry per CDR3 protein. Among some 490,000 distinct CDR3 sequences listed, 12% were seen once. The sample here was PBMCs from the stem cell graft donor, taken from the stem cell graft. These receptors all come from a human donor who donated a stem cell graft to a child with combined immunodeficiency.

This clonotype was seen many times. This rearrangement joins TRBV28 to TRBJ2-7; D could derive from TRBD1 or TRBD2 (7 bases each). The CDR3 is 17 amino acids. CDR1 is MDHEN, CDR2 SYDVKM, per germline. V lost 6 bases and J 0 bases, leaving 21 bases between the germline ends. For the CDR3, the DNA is TGTGCCAGCAGAAGTCGGTTGCAGGGGGGGGTCTCCTACGAGCAGTACTTC. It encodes CASRSRLQGGVSYEQYF.

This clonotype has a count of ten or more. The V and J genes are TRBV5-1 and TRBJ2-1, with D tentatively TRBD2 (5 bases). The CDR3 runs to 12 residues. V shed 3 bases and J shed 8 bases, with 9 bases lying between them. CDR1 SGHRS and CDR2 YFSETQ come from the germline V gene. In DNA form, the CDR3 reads TGCGCCAGCAGCTCTAGCCGCGATGAGCAGTTCTTC. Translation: CASSSSRDEQFF. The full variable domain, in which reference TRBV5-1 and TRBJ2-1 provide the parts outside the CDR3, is KAGVTQTPRYLIKTRGQQVTLSCSPISGHRSVSWYQQTPGQGLQFLFEYFSETQRNKGNFPGRFSGRQFSNSRSEMNVSTLELGDSALYLCASSSSRDEQFFGPGTRLTVL.

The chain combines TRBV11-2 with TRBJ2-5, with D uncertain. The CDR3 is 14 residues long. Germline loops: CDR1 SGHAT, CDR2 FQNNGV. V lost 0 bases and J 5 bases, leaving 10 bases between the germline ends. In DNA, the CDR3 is TGTGCCAGCAGCTTAGATTCAGGTCCGGAGACCCAGTACTTC. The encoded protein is CASSLDSGPETQYF.

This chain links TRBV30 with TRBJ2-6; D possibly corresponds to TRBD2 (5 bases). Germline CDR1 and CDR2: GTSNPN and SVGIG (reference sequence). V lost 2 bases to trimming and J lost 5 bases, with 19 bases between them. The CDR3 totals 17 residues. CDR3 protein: CAWSSGRGFGWANVLTF. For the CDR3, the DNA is TGTGCCTGGAGTTCTGGCCGGGGATTTGGGTGGGCCAACGTCCTGACTTTC.

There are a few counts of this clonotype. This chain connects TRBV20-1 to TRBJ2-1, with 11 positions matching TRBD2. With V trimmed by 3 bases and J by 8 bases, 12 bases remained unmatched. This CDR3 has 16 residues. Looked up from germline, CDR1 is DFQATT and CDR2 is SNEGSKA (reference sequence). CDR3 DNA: TGCAGTGCTAGCCCCGGGAATAGCGGGAGGGCCGATGAGCAGTTCTTC. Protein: CSASPGNSGRADEQFF.